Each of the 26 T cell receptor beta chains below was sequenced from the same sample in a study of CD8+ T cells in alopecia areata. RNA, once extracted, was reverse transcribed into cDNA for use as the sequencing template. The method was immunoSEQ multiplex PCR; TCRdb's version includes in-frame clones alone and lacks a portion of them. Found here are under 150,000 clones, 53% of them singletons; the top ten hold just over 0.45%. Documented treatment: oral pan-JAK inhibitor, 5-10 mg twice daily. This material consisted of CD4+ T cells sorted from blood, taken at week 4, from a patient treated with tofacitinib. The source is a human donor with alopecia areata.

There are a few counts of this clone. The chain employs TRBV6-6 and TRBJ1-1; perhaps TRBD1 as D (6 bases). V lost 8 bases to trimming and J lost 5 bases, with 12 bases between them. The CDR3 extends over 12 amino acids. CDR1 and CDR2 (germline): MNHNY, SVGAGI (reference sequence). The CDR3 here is CASLGGGTEAFF. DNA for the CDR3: TGTGCCAGCCTAGGGGGGGGGACTGAAGCTTTCTTT.

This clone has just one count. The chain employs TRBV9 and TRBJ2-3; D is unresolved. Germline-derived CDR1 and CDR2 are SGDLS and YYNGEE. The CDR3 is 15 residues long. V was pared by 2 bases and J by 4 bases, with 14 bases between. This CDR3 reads CASSVDFMGADTQYF. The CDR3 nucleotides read TGTGCCAGCAGCGTCGATTTTATGGGTGCAGATACGCAGTATTTT.

For the CDR3, the DNA is TGTGCCTGGAGTGTAATCCCGGGGGACATTCAGTACTTC. This encodes CAWSVIPGDIQYF. The chain recombines TRBV30 with TRBJ2-4; D perhaps matches TRBD2 (6 bases). With 0 bases removed from V and 8 bases from J, the gap between germline ends came to 11 bases. Germline V gives CDR1 GTSNPN, CDR2 SVGIG (reference sequence). The CDR3 loop spans 13 amino acids.

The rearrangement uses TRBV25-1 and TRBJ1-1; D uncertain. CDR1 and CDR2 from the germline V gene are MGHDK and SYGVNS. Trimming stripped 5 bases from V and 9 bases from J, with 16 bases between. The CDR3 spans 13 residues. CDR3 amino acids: CASSPSGRGKAFF. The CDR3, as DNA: TGTGCCAGCAGTCCCTCGGGGAGAGGAAAAGCTTTCTTT. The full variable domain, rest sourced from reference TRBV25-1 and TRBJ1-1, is EADIYQTPRYLVIGTGKKITLECSQTMGHDKMYWYQQDPGMELHLIHYSYGVNSTEKGDLSSESTVSRIRTEHFPLTLESARPSHTSQYLCASSPSGRGKAFFGQGTRLTVV.

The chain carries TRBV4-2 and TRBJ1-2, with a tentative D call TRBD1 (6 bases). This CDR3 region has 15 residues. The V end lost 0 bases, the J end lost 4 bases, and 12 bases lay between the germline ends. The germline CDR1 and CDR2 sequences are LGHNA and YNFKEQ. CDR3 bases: TGTGCCAGCAGCCAAGAGGCGGGGGCCCCCTATGGCTACACCTTC. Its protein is CASSQEAGAPYGYTF.

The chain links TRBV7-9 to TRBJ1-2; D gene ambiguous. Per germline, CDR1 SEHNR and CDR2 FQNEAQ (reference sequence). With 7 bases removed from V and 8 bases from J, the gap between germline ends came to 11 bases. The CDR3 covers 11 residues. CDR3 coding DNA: TGTGCCAGCACAAGGACCGAGGGCTACACCTTC. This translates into CASTRTEGYTF. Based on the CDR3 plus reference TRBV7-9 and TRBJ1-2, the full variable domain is DTGVSQNPRHKITKRGQNVTFRCDPISEHNRLYWYRQTLGQGPEFLTYFQNEAQLEKSRLLSDRFSAERPKGSFSTLEIQRTEQGDSAMYLCASTRTEGYTFGSGTRLTVV.

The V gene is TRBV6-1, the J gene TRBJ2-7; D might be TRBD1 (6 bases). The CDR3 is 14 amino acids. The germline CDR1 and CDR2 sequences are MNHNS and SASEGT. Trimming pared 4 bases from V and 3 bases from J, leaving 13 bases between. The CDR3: CASSAGDTFYEQYF. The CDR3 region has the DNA TGTGCCAGCAGTGCAGGGGACACCTTCTACGAGCAGTACTTC.

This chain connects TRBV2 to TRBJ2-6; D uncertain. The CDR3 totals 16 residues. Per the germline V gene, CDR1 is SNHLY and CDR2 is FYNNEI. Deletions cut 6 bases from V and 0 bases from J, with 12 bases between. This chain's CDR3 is CASSRIRNSGANVLTF. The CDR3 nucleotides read TGTGCCAGCAGCCGGATACGGAACTCTGGGGCCAACGTCCTGACTTTC.

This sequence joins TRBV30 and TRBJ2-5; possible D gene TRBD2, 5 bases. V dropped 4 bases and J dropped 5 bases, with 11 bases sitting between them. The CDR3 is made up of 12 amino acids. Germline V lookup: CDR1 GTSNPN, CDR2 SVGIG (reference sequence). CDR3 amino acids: CAWNRGVETQYF. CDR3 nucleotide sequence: TGTGCCTGGAATCGGGGAGTGGAGACCCAGTACTTC.

As DNA, the CDR3 is TGTGCCAGCAGCGATATCGGGACAAACTACGAGCAGTACTTC. It encodes CASSDIGTNYEQYF. V gene TRBV7-9 combines with J gene TRBJ2-7, with D possibly matching TRBD1 (6 bases). Germline CDR1 is SEHNR and CDR2 is FQNEAQ (reference sequence). Trimming cost V 5 bases and J 3 bases, with 14 bases left between them. The CDR3 length is 14 residues.

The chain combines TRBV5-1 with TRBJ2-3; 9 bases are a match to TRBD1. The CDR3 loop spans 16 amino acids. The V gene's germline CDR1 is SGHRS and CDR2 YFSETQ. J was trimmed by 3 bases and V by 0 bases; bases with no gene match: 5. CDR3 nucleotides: TGCGCCAGCAGCTTGGCGGGACAGGGTCCAACAGATACGCAGTATTTT. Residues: CASSLAGQGPTDTQYF.

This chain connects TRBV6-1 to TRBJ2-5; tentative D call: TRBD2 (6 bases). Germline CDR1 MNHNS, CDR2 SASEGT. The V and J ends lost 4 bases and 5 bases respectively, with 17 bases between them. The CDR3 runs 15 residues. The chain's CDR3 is CASSASGVAGETQYF. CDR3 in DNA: TGTGCCAGCAGTGCGTCGGGAGTCGCGGGGGAGACCCAGTACTTC.

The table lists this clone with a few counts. CDR3 coding DNA: TGTGCCAGCTCGTCAGGCGGGATTCCCTACGAGCAGTACTTC. Its translation: CASSSGGIPYEQYF. The chain recombines TRBV18 with TRBJ2-7, with TRBD2 as a possible D gene (6 bases). Per germline, CDR1 KGHSH and CDR2 LQKENI. V was shortened by 6 bases and J by 2 bases, with 14 bases between the two germline ends. The CDR3 is made up of 14 amino acids.

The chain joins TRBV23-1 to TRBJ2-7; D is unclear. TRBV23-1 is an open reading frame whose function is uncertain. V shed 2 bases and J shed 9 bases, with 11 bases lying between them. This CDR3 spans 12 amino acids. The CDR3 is CASSQRTQTQYF. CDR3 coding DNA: TGCGCCAGCAGTCAAAGGACCCAGACGCAGTACTTC.

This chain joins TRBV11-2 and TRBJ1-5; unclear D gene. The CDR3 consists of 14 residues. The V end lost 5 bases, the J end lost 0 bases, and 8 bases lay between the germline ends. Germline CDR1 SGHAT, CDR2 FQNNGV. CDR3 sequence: CASSAGISNQPQHF. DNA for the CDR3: TGTGCCAGCAGCGCGGGAATTAGCAATCAGCCCCAGCATTTT.

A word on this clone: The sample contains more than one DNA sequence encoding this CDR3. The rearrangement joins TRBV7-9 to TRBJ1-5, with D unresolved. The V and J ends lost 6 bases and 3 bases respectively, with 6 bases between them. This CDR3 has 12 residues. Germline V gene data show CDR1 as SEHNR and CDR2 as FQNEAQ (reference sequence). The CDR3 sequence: CASSQDNQPQHF. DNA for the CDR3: TGTGCCAGCAGTCAGGACAATCAGCCCCAGCATTTT.

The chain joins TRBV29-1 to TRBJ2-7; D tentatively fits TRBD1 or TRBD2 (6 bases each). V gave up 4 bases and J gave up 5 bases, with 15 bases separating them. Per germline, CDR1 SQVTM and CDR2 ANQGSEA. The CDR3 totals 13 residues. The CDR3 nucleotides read TGCAGCGTTGCCCGGGGGCTAAGCAACGAGCAGTACTTC. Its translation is CSVARGLSNEQYF.

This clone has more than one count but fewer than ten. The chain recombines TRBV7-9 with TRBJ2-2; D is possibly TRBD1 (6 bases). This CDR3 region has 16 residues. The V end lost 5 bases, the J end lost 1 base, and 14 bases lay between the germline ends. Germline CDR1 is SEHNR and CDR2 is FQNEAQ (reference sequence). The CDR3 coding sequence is TGTGCCAGCAGCCAATACCAGGGGAGGAACACCGGGGAGCTGTTTTTT. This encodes CASSQYQGRNTGELFF.

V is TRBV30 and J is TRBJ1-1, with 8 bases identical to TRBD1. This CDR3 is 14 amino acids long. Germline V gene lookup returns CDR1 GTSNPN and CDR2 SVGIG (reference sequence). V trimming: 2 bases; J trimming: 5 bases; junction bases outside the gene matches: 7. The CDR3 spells CAWSTQGARTEAFF. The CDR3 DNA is TGTGCCTGGAGTACCCAGGGGGCTCGGACTGAAGCTTTCTTT.

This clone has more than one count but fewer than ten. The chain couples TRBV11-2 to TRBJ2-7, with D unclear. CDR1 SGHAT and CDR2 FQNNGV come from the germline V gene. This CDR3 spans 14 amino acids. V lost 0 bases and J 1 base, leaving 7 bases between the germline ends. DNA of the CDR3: TGTGCCAGCAGCTTAGATCGTTTTTCCTACGAGCAGTACTTC. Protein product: CASSLDRFSYEQYF.

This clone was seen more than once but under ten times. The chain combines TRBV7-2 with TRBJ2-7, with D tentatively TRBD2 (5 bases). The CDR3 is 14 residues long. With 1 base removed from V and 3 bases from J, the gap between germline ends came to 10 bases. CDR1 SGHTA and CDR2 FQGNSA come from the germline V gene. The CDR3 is CASSLGRTDYEQYF. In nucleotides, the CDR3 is TGTGCCAGCAGCTTAGGAAGGACTGACTACGAGCAGTACTTC.

The CDR3 protein is CASDTGLSGNTIYF. As DNA, the CDR3 is TGTGCCTCAGATACCGGCCTATCTGGAAACACCATATATTTT. The chain couples TRBV30 to TRBJ1-3; D is uncertain. Trimming shortened V by 7 bases and J by 1 base, and 14 bases separated the two germline ends. This CDR3 is built from 14 residues. Germline V lookup: CDR1 GTSNPN, CDR2 SVGIG (reference sequence).

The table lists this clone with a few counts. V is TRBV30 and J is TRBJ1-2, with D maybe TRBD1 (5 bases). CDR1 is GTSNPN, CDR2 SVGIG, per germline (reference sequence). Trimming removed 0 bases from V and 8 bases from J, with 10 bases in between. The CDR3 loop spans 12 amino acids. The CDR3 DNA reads TGTGCCTGGAGTGTACTACAGGACGGCTACACCTTC. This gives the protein CAWSVLQDGYTF.

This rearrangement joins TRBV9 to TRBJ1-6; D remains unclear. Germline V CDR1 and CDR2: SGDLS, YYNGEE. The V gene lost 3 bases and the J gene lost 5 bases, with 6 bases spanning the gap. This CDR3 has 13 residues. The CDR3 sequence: CASSAKDNSPLHF. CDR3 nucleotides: TGTGCCAGCAGCGCTAAGGATAATTCACCCCTCCACTTT.

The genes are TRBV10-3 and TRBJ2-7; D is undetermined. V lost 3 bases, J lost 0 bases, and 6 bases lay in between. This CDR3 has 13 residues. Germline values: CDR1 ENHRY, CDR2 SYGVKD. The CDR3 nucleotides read TGTGCCATCAGTGATGGAGCCTCCTACGAGCAGTACTTC. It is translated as CAISDGASYEQYF.

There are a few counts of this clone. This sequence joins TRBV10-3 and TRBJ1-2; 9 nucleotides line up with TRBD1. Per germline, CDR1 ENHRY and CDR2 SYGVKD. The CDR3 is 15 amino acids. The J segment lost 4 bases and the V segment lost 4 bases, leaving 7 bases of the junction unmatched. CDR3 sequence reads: CAISVKTDRGYGYTF. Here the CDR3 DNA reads TGTGCCATCAGTGTAAAAACGGACAGGGGCTATGGCTACACCTTC.